A single T cell receptor beta chain is shown here with its context. The sample belongs to a study of brain T cells in children with intractable seizures. TCRdb's copy holds only in-frame clones and misses some; the assay was immunoSEQ multiplex PCR. The data show 78,000 or so clones, around nine tenths seen once. Germline V gives CDR1 SQVTM, CDR2 ANQGSEA. Trimming took off 5 bases at V and 2 bases at J, with 5 bases between the two ends. The CDR3 spans 11 residues. The sequences come from peripheral blood, collected at surgery. The source is a girl aged 2-10 years with Rasmussen encephalitis and intractable seizures. This rearrangement joins TRBV29-1 to TRBJ2-3; D remains ambiguous. Here the CDR3 DNA reads TGCAGCGTTAGGAACACAGATACGCAGTATTTT. Amino acids: CSVRNTDTQYF.